Included here is one TCR beta chain sequence, with context. This entry is derived from a study of blood T cell repertoires in COVID-19. Across the study: The United States, Italy and Spain supplied acute and convalescent COVID-19 samples.

As originally analysed: Estimation of nucleated cell counts relied on the amplification of reference gene primers. Profiling relied on immunoSEQ multiplex PCR, and the TCRdb table lists in-frame clones only, not all of them. V and J calls and clone size are copied from that table; D and trimming were computed from the DNA. The sample lists about 180,000 clones, approximately 85% seen once, with more than 2.5% in the top ten. This receptor was taken from a man aged 55 to 69 with acute or convalescent COVID-19. Sequenced: peripheral blood.

This CDR3 is CASSLTATGVYGYTF. The CDR3 DNA reads as TGTGCCAGCAGCTTAACCGCCACAGGGGTCTATGGCTACACCTTC. The V and J genes are TRBV7-3 and TRBJ1-2, with 7 bases identical to TRBD1. This CDR3 has 15 residues. V shed 0 bases and J 4 bases; nucleotides not matched to a gene: 5. Germline CDR1 reads SGHTA; CDR2 reads FQGTGA.